This T cell receptor (beta chain) appears in the sequencing data of a study of shared clonotypes between healthy human individuals (dated by TCRdb to between 2020 and 2021). In the study overall: Three men and a couple of women, aged 18 to 49 years, made up the cohort. The study deeply sequenced blood TCR repertoires of several healthy adults to estimate repertoire size and the extent of clonotype sharing between individuals. Between about 0.85 and 10 billion PBMCs per donor were obtained by leukapheresis. For each donor, CD4 naive and CD4 memory were each run on three plates, CD8 naive on two plates, and CD8 memory on one plate. Different laboratories and diverse techniques were used to prepare libraries and sequence TCR repertoires, to increase sequencing depth and limit assay-specific biases.

Broad study findings and their caveats: When several donors were compared, the shared fraction of clonotypes was around 5% for naive CD4, roughly 3.4% for naive CD8, more than 2% for memory CD4, and under 0.5% for memory CD8. Clonotypes shared by all four sorted-subset donors showed higher generation probabilities than non-shared clonotypes. Because the study included only a small number of donors, the genetic and exposure-history diversity represented was limited. Pairwise subsampling indicated that sequencing depth was expected to affect the degree of clonotype sharing among donors. Naive subsets generally had larger estimated clonotype richness than memory subsets did. Rarefaction of sorted-subset datasets indicated incomplete sequencing despite the large sequencing depth. Sampling was limited to blood, and TCR repertoires in tissue likely differ from TCR repertoires in blood.

Comment on this clone: The antigen it recognizes is unknown. Base qualities are not at hand, and no much larger clone is one base apart.

Using the deep immunoSEQ assay, multiplex PCR amplified TCR CDR3 regions from genomic DNA. Extracted genomic DNA from each cell subset was spread evenly across all wells of several immunoSEQ 96-well plates, with each plate serving as a replicate. For sorted subsets, each replicate PCR was loaded with around 220 ng genomic DNA, equivalent to about 30,000 T cell genomes. Purified libraries were measured with a Qubit 3.0 fluorometer, size-checked on a Bioanalyzer 2100, and measured again with the KAPA Library Quantification kit. Each immunoSEQ 96-well plate was sequenced on its own single-read 150-cycle Illumina NextSeq 550 flow cell. Turning to the authors' computational methods: Because only junctional sequences without quality scores were contained in the immunoSEQ output, filtering matching that applied to full-length reads could not be performed. To assign V/J genes and CDR3, sequences were annotated using PyIR, a Python wrapper for IgBLAST v1.9, with IMGT germline references. Reads were removed for weak V/J assignments (E-value above 1e-6), missing CDR3, stop codons, out-of-frame junctions, or ambiguous translated residues. V3J clonotypes were defined by identical inferred V gene, J gene, and CDR3 amino acid sequence. The percentage overlap between two repertoires was calculated by dividing the number of shared unique clonotypes by the size of the smaller repertoire. Three approaches were used to assess repertoire richness: RTK rarefaction, the Chao1 estimator, and Recon v2.1 estimates of unobserved clonotypes. Generation probabilities for all TCRbeta clonotypes obtained by the gDNA method from a handful of donors were computed using OLGA. TCRdb carries this immuneACCESS record with in-frame sequences only. Its versions omit some clonotypes, under half of them owing to an unresolved V gene in the studies checked, with the rest unexplained. V, J and clone size were drawn from that table, and D and trimming were deduced from the DNA. Here the sample has hundreds of thousands of clones; around 90% occur a single time. The top ten clones comprise 24% of the sample.

V was cut back by 6 bases and J by 6 bases, leaving a gap of 27 bases between them. From a lookup of the germline V gene, CDR1 and CDR2 are MDHEN and SYDVKM. Spanning cysteine to phenylalanine, the CDR3 consists of 18 amino acids. Only the CDR3 region is kept as DNA, spanning 54 bases read in frame from base 1. CD8 naive samples were obtained by positive selection for CCR7 among CD45RO-negative cells, yielding a CD45RA+CCR7+ population from which TemRA cells were excluded. Donors were healthy HIV-negative adults with no recently reported acute infections or vaccinations. All donors were Caucasian adults living in Nashville, Tennessee, USA. Blood was obtained by leukapheresis, after which PBMCs were separated by Ficoll-Histopaque density gradient centrifugation and cryopreserved in liquid nitrogen vapor phase. Purity and quantity of every magnetically sorted T cell population were checked by analytical flow cytometry. From each sorted fraction, genomic DNA was isolated and quantified by UV absorbance on a Nanodrop 2000c.

The clonotype was recovered from a man aged 25 to 40 in good health. The sample comprised naive CD8+ T cells sorted from blood. The cell subset or site label, read with the paper, signifies: CD45RA+CCR7+. In this chain, TRBV28 is recombined with TRBJ1-5; confidence is insufficient to name the D gene. The DNA reads TGTGCCAGCAGCCCCTTAGTGGGGAGTAGAGGGCTGGCTCAGCCCCAGCATTTT. This yields the protein CASSPLVGSRGLAQPQHF.